The entry that follows covers one T cell receptor (beta chain) sequence. Its cognate antigen is unknown. This sample was included in a study of cytotoxic CD8 clonotypes in ibrutinib-treated CLL. Study information: After a median around eleven months on treatment (6 to 36), response samples were drawn.

The CDR3 is made up of 15 amino acids. Trimming pared 3 bases from V and 2 bases from J, leaving 14 bases between. Germline V CDR1 and CDR2: SGDLS, YYNGEE. The assay was immunoSEQ multiplex PCR, and TCRdb's table has in-frame clones only and misses some. The repertoire holds around 130,000 clones, with approximately 81% as singletons. Study-level points and caveats: Clonality increased with ibrutinib response but returned toward baseline at progression.

The rearrangement links TRBV9 to TRBJ1-2; D gene ambiguous. The source was PBMCs, collected after 24 months of ibrutinib treatment. This receptor was obtained from a human donor with chronic lymphocytic leukemia. Here the CDR3 reads CASSAPGRVNYGYTF. The CDR3 DNA reads TGTGCCAGCAGCGCCCCGGGGAGGGTAAACTATGGCTACACCTTC.